The clone carrying this T cell receptor beta chain was seen only a few times. The antigen is unknown. The source of the sample is a study of T cells after yellow fever vaccination. Study-level findings and limits: Post-booster samples contained most primary-vaccination clones (just under 98% CD4, roughly 88% CD8).

Researchers made TCR cDNA using 5'RACE template switching, and this step added a universal primer site and UMIs. A single record per CDR3 protein comes from TCRdb applying MiXCR to the 5' RACE reads. Of 250,000 to 400,000 distinct CDR3 sequences detected, around 4.4% appear once; the ten largest clones hold approximately 19%. V lost 2 bases and J 1 base, leaving 13 bases between the germline ends. The CDR3 runs to 15 residues. Germline assignment: CDR1 DFQATT and CDR2 SNEGSKA (reference sequence). This chain joins TRBV20-1 and TRBJ2-3, with a possible D match to TRBD2 (7 bases). The sequenced sample was PBMCs, obtained 15 days after the yellow fever booster vaccination. The source is a man between 18 and 35 years old who received the YFV17D yellow fever vaccine. The CDR3 loop reads CSARPGGGGTDTQYF. The CDR3 bases are TGCAGTGCTAGACCGGGCGGGGGCGGCACAGATACGCAGTATTTT.